These T cell receptor beta chains were read from a single sample in a study of blood T cells in healthy people across ages. TCRdb reprocessed the 5' RACE reads with MiXCR, giving one entry per CDR3 protein. The table includes about 970,000 distinct CDR3 sequences, roughly 50% detected once. The sequenced sample was blood. Receptors were obtained from a woman aged 55 to 70 in good health. Both conserved end residues are part of each CDR3. A D gene is named only where the DNA matches it firmly. Not all rows give a size; the values are once, few, many and, for expanded clones, a class.

clone_size j_call d_call v_call cdr3_aa cdr3_nt
. TRBJ2-1 . TRBV11-1 CASSFGGTSYNEQFF TGTGCCAGCAGCTTCGGTGGGACTTCCTACAATGAGCAGTTCTTC
. TRBJ2-5 TRBD1 TRBV9 CASSKDRVQETQYF TGTGCCAGCAGCAAGGACAGGGTCCAAGAGACCCAGTACTTC
. TRBJ2-3 TRBD2 TRBV12-3/TRBV12-4 CASSLGAGRGDTQYF TGTGCCAGCAGTTTAGGAGCCGGGAGGGGTGATACGCAGTATTTT
. TRBJ2-5 . TRBV5-1 CASSLRQGGYQETQYF TGCGCCAGCAGCTTGCGACAGGGAGGGTACCAAGAGACCCAGTACTTC
many TRBJ2-1 . TRBV20-1 CSAANAGLYNEQFF TGCAGTGCCGCTAACGCGGGACTTTACAATGAGCAGTTCTTC
few TRBJ2-5 . TRBV12-3/TRBV12-4 CASSPQGLQTQYF TGTGCCAGCAGCCCCCAGGGTTTACAGACCCAGTACTTC
. TRBJ1-6 TRBD1 TRBV5-1 CASSLDATGVDNSPLHF TGCGCCAGCAGCTTGGACGCGACAGGGGTGGATAATTCACCCCTCCACTTT
. TRBJ2-5 . TRBV20-1 CSARRSRETQYF TGCAGTGCTAGAAGATCACGGGAGACCCAGTACTTC
many TRBJ2-7 . TRBV18 CASSSGLAGEQYF TGTGCCAGCTCGTCAGGGTTAGCTGGGGAGCAGTACTTC
few TRBJ1-2 . TRBV29-1 CSAVVGYGYTF TGCAGCGCGGTGGTCGGCTATGGCTACACCTTC
. TRBJ1-1 . TRBV3-1 CASSQGPLNTEAFF TGTGCCAGCAGTCAGGGACCGTTAAACACTGAAGCTTTCTTT
. TRBJ2-1 . TRBV12-3/TRBV12-4 CASSFLGDPYNEQFF TGTGCCAGCAGTTTCCTAGGAGACCCTTACAATGAGCAGTTCTTC
few TRBJ2-1 TRBD2 TRBV12-3/TRBV12-4 CASSFGTNYNEQFF TGTGCCAGCAGTTTCGGGACTAACTACAATGAGCAGTTCTTC
many TRBJ2-7 TRBD2 TRBV13 CASSLDSGRSYEQYF TGTGCCAGCAGCTTAGACAGCGGGAGGTCCTACGAGCAGTACTTC
. TRBJ2-1 . TRBV9 CASSIGLNEQFF TGTGCCAGCAGCATCGGGCTCAATGAGCAGTTCTTC
. TRBJ2-7 . TRBV4-3 CASSPVIPSYEQYF TGCGCTAGCAGCCCAGTTATTCCCTCCTACGAGCAGTACTTC
few TRBJ2-3 . TRBV4-1 CASTGLSTDTQYF TGCGCCAGCACCGGACTGTCCACAGATACGCAGTATTTT
. TRBJ2-5 TRBD1 TRBV12-3/TRBV12-4 CASSKTGEEEQYF TGTGCCAGCAGCAAGACAGGGGAGGAGGAGCAGTACTTC
few TRBJ2-1 TRBD2 TRBV6-5 CASSYRPSGSGYNEQFF TGTGCCAGCAGTTACAGACCTAGCGGGAGTGGTTACAATGAGCAGTTCTTC
. TRBJ2-3 . TRBV5-6 CASSPTRPDTQYF TGTGCCAGCAGCCCCACGAGGCCAGATACGCAGTATTTT
few TRBJ2-3 TRBD2 TRBV20-1 CSASHGTSALFTQYF TGCAGTGCTAGCCACGGGACTAGCGCGCTCTTTACGCAGTATTTT
. TRBJ2-3 TRBD1 TRBV5-1 CASSLVGDSHTDTQYF TGCGCCAGCAGCTTGGTCGGGGACAGTCACACAGATACGCAGTATTTT
. TRBJ2-1 . TRBV7-2 CASSLAWESEQFF TGTGCCAGCAGCTTAGCATGGGAGAGTGAGCAGTTCTTC
. TRBJ1-1 . TRBV30 CAWDQSNTEAFF TGTGCCTGGGATCAGTCGAACACTGAAGCTTTCTTT
few TRBJ1-6 TRBD1 TRBV7-8 CASSSYRGFNSPLHF TGTGCCAGCAGCTCCTACAGGGGCTTTAATTCACCCCTCCACTTT
few TRBJ2-1 . TRBV29-1 CSAGLNNEQFF TGCAGCGCGGGACTGAACAATGAGCAGTTCTTC
. TRBJ1-2 . TRBV4-3 CASSHFIQATYGYTF TGCGCCAGCAGCCATTTCATCCAGGCGACCTATGGCTACACCTTC
few TRBJ2-2 . TRBV4-3 CASSQLPGSPGELFF TGCGCCAGCAGCCAACTCCCAGGGTCCCCCGGGGAGCTGTTTTTT
. TRBJ1-2 . TRBV7-3 CASSLTGNNYGYTF TGTGCCAGCAGCTTAACAGGGAACAACTATGGCTACACCTTC
. TRBJ2-2 . TRBV12-3/TRBV12-4 CASSWATPNTGELFF TGTGCCAGCAGTTGGGCCACACCGAACACCGGGGAGCTGTTTTTT
few TRBJ2-3 . TRBV20-1 CSASSRTDTQYF TGCAGTGCTTCCAGTCGCACAGATACGCAGTATTTT
. TRBJ2-5 . TRBV20-1 CSASPGTHEETQYF TGCAGTGCTAGCCCGGGGACACACGAAGAGACCCAGTACTTC
. TRBJ2-3 . TRBV20-1 CSARGDPGRYF TGCAGTGCTAGAGGCGATCCGGGGAGGTATTTT
. TRBJ2-1 TRBD2 TRBV11-1 CASSPQVWEGRNEQFF TGTGCCAGCAGCCCCCAGGTTTGGGAGGGCCGGAATGAGCAGTTCTTC
. TRBJ2-7 . TRBV27 CASSFAQGTLGYEQYF TGTGCCAGCAGTTTCGCGCAGGGGACCCTAGGCTACGAGCAGTACTTC
. TRBJ2-1 . TRBV3-1 CASSQTVFNEQFF TGTGCCAGCAGCCAAACAGTTTTTAATGAGCAGTTCTTC
. TRBJ2-6 . TRBV6-6 CASSGSGRSSGANVLTF TGTGCCAGCAGCGGTTCCGGACGTTCCTCTGGGGCCAACGTCCTGACTTTC
. TRBJ2-5 TRBD2 TRBV5-1 CASRRGLAGEETQYF TGCGCCAGCAGACGTGGACTAGCGGGAGAAGAGACCCAGTACTTC
once TRBJ2-7 . TRBV7-6 CASSLEGGPVYEQYF TGTGCCAGCAGCTTAGAAGGGGGGCCGGTCTACGAGCAGTACTTC
few TRBJ1-1 . TRBV10-3 CAIKLAANTEAFF TGTGCCATCAAGTTAGCGGCGAACACTGAAGCTTTCTTT
. TRBJ2-3 TRBD2 TRBV5-1 CASSFRTGGITDTQYF TGCGCCAGCAGCTTCCGAACGGGAGGTATCACAGATACGCAGTATTTT
few TRBJ2-7 . TRBV18 CASQGGQYYEQYF TGTGCCAGCCAGGGGGGGCAATACTACGAGCAGTACTTC
. TRBJ2-2 TRBD2 TRBV5-6 CASSMRTSGRVTGELFF TGTGCCAGCAGCATGAGGACTAGCGGGAGGGTCACCGGGGAGCTGTTTTTT
few TRBJ2-1 . TRBV11-2 CASSPGAGTHNEQFF TGTGCCAGCAGTCCTGGGGCAGGGACCCACAATGAGCAGTTCTTC
. TRBJ1-1 . TRBV27 CASQRAILNTEAFF TGTGCCAGCCAGAGGGCGATTCTGAACACTGAAGCTTTCTTT
. TRBJ2-7 TRBD1 TRBV28 CASSFYTGTGGYEQYF TGTGCCAGCAGTTTCTATACCGGGACAGGGGGCTACGAGCAGTACTTC
. TRBJ2-1 TRBD2 TRBV11-2 CASSSGLAGGAVRFF TGTGCCAGCAGCTCTGGACTAGCGGGAGGTGCGGTGCGGTTCTTC
. TRBJ2-5 . TRBV20-1 CSGSENQETQYF TGCAGTGGGTCCGAGAACCAAGAGACCCAGTACTTC
. TRBJ2-7 . TRBV7-9 CASSPPGGREQYF TGTGCCAGCAGCCCCCCGGGGGGCCGCGAGCAGTACTTC
few TRBJ1-1 . TRBV10-3 CAISESVGISEAFF TGTGCCATCAGTGAGTCGGTCGGGATCTCTGAAGCTTTCTTT